Below, 26 T cell receptor beta chains from the same sample are listed, as sequenced in a study of T cells after yellow fever vaccination. Each CDR3 protein gets one entry after TCRdb re-called the 5' RACE reads with MiXCR. Of 620,000 or so distinct CDR3 sequences in the sample, about 12% were seen once. Sample: PBMCs, taken on the day of the yellow fever booster vaccination. Receptors were obtained from a man aged 25 to 40 who received the YFV17D yellow fever vaccine.

This clonotype showed up just a few times. The rearrangement joins TRBV12-3 or TRBV12-4 to TRBJ1-1, with D unresolved. The germline V and J ends were trimmed by 4 bases and 6 bases, with 6 bases remaining between them. This CDR3 is built from 11 residues. CDR3 amino acids: CASSSNSEAFF. In DNA form, the CDR3 reads TGTGCCAGCAGTTCCAATTCTGAAGCTTTCTTT.

The chain employs TRBV7-2 and TRBJ2-7; the D is unclear. Trimming removed 6 bases at V and 7 bases at J, with 10 bases between. CDR1 is SGHTA and CDR2 is FQGNSA in the germline V gene. The CDR3 sequence is 11 residues long. The CDR3 here is CASSPHEEQYF. The DNA for the CDR3 is TGTGCCAGCAGTCCCCACGAGGAGCAGTACTTC.

The V gene is TRBV6-2 or TRBV6-3, the J gene TRBJ2-7, with D possibly matching TRBD1 (5 bases). Looked up from germline, CDR1 is MNHEY and CDR2 is SVGEGT. The V end lost 8 bases, the J end lost 4 bases, and 18 bases lay between the germline ends. The CDR3 sequence is 14 residues long. This CDR3 reads CASHNTGTHYEQYF. The CDR3 DNA follows: TGTGCCAGCCACAATACAGGAACCCATTACGAGCAGTACTTC.

This clonotype came up a few times. The rearrangement links TRBV7-9 to TRBJ1-1; D remains unclear. The germline V gene encodes CDR1 SEHNR and CDR2 FQNEAQ (reference sequence). V lost 5 bases to trimming and J lost 8 bases, with 15 bases between them. The CDR3 runs 13 residues. Here the CDR3 reads CASSRDWTPEAFF. For the CDR3, the DNA is TGTGCCAGCAGCCGCGACTGGACCCCCGAAGCTTTCTTT.

This chain links TRBV6-2 or TRBV6-3 with TRBJ2-7; no clear D gene. CDR3 length: 14 residues. In germline, CDR1 is MNHEY, CDR2 SVGEGT. The V and J ends lost 5 bases and 4 bases respectively, with 15 bases between them. This CDR3 is CASSRDFPIYEQYF. In DNA, the CDR3 is TGTGCCAGCAGTCGAGACTTTCCCATATACGAGCAGTACTTC.

This clonotype occurred a few times. The V gene is TRBV29-1, the J gene TRBJ2-3; D may be TRBD1 (6 bases). This CDR3 has 12 amino acids. CDR1 and CDR2 from the germline V gene are SQVTM and ANQGSEA. Trimming pared 6 bases from V and 6 bases from J, leaving 13 bases between. Here the CDR3 DNA reads TGCAGCGTAGAGTATCAGGGGGATACGCAGTATTTT. This sequence encodes CSVEYQGDTQYF.

V gene TRBV21-1 combines with J gene TRBJ2-3; the D call in the table, TRBD2, was not verified against the DNA. TRBV21-1 is shown as a pseudogene. The CDR3 spans 19 residues. CDR3 DNA: TGTGCCAGCAGCAAACCCACTACTAGCGGCTCCTCTAGCACAGATACGCAGTATTTT. As protein: CASSKPTTSGSSSTDTQYF.

In its sample, this clonotype was seen many times. One end of the junction is discordant with germline, which a read error may explain. The chain uses TRBV5-1 and TRBJ2-1; possibly TRBD1 or TRBD2 for D (5 bases each). Germline V gives CDR1 SGHRS, CDR2 YFSETQ. This CDR3 spans 14 amino acids. This CDR3 reads CASSFGQGGNEQFF. Written as DNA, the CDR3 is TGTGCCAGCAGCTTCGGGCAGGGCGGGAATGAGCAGTTCTTC.

This clonotype turned up a few times. The chain has TRBV30 and TRBJ2-1, with 7 bases lining up with TRBD2. V was clipped by 3 bases and J by 2 bases; unmatched bases: 10. The germline V gene encodes CDR1 GTSNPN and CDR2 SVGIG (reference sequence). The CDR3 covers 16 residues. In DNA, the CDR3 is TGTGCCTGGAGGGACCGACTAGCAGGGACCTACAATGAGCAGTTCTTC. Its protein is CAWRDRLAGTYNEQFF. The complete variable domain, with remaining parts taken from reference TRBV30 and TRBJ2-1, reads SQTIHQWPATLVQPVGSPLSLECTVEGTSNPNLYWYRQAAGRGLQLLFYSVGIGQISSEVPQNLSASRPQDRQFILSSKKLLLSDSGFYLCAWRDRLAGTYNEQFFGPGTRLTVL.

This clonotype occurred a few times. The chain joins TRBV24-1 to TRBJ2-1, with D maybe TRBD2 (6 bases). V was pared by 2 bases and J by 5 bases, with 12 bases between. CDR1 and CDR2 from the germline V gene are KGHDR and SFDVKD. CDR3 length: 15 amino acids. Here the CDR3 DNA reads TGTGCCACCAGTGATTCAACCGGGAGCCACAATGAGCAGTTCTTC. Its translation: CATSDSTGSHNEQFF.

In this sample, this clonotype turned up a few times. This rearrangement joins TRBV7-2 to TRBJ2-2; a weak D match, TRBD2 (6 bases). The CDR3 is made up of 15 amino acids. The germline CDR1 and CDR2 sequences are SGHTA and FQGNSA. Trimming left V 4 bases short and J 2 bases short, with 11 bases between. The CDR3 DNA is TGTGCCAGCAGCTCGTCGGGACTCAACACCGGGGAGCTGTTTTTT. Its translation: CASSSSGLNTGELFF.

This clonotype has just a few counts. The CDR3 nucleotides are TGTGCCAGCAGCTTGGGAGGGGACGTGAACGAGCAGTACTTC. This translates into CASSLGGDVNEQYF. The V call is TRBV5-4, the J call TRBJ2-7; D possibly uses TRBD1 or TRBD2 (5 bases each). V was trimmed by 0 bases and J by 5 bases, leaving 12 bases between them. The CDR3 spans 14 residues. Germline V gene sequence: CDR1 SGHNT, CDR2 YYREEE (reference sequence).

The rearrangement joins TRBV12-3 or TRBV12-4 to TRBJ2-3, with a weak D call TRBD2 (6 bases). Deletions cut 2 bases from V and 4 bases from J, with 16 bases between. There are 16 residues in the CDR3. DNA of the CDR3: TGTGCCAGCAGTTTACTGATGGGGGGATTTGCAGATACGCAGTATTTT. Residues: CASSLLMGGFADTQYF.

The chain links TRBV18 to TRBJ2-6; D is uncertain. V dropped 1 base and J dropped 1 base, with 14 bases sitting between them. CDR1 is KGHSH, CDR2 LQKENI, per germline. CDR3 size: 18 residues. CDR3 amino acids: CASSPQTALGSGANVLTF. CDR3 bases: TGTGCCAGCTCACCACAGACGGCGCTGGGATCTGGGGCCAACGTCCTGACTTTC.

This clonotype occurred many times. The gene calls are TRBV29-1 and TRBJ2-5; D possibly matches TRBD1 or TRBD2 (7 bases each). Germline loops: CDR1 SQVTM, CDR2 ANQGSEA. The CDR3 contains 13 residues. V lost 6 bases and J 7 bases, leaving 18 bases between the germline ends. The chain's CDR3 is CSVWEGQSVTQYF. The DNA of the CDR3 is TGCAGCGTCTGGGAGGGACAGTCGGTGACCCAGTACTTC.

Only a few counts were recorded for this clonotype. V gene TRBV4-2 combines with J gene TRBJ2-3; D not certain. Trimming pared 1 base from V and 2 bases from J, leaving 4 bases between. This CDR3 is 13 amino acids long. From germline, CDR1 is LGHNA and CDR2 YNFKEQ. CDR3: CASSQANTDTQYF. The CDR3 coding sequence is TGTGCCAGCAGCCAAGCTAACACAGATACGCAGTATTTT.

The chain carries TRBV24-1 and TRBJ1-2, with D unresolved. V shed 9 bases and J shed 4 bases, with 14 bases lying between them. The V gene's germline CDR1 is KGHDR and CDR2 SFDVKD. This CDR3 spans 13 amino acids. In nucleotides, the CDR3 is TGTGCCACCTCCTATGCCGGAGGCTATGGCTACACCTTC. Translated, it gives CATSYAGGYGYTF.

J is TRBJ2-1 and V is TRBV10-3; 7 nucleotides match TRBD2. The CDR3 spans 14 residues. Germline CDR1 and CDR2: ENHRY and SYGVKD. V trimming: 0 bases; J trimming: 9 bases; junction bases outside the gene matches: 5. CDR3 sequence reads: CAISESTGLPEQFF. DNA of the CDR3: TGTGCCATCAGTGAGTCGACGGGACTACCTGAGCAGTTCTTC.

The rearrangement links TRBV5-1 to TRBJ2-7; TRBD2 matches 12 bases. Germline values: CDR1 SGHRS, CDR2 YFSETQ. The junction had 6 bases not matched to a gene; V was cut back by 5 bases and J by 6 bases. The CDR3 has 14 residues. The CDR3 sequence is CASRGLAGQSEQYF. CDR3 nucleotide sequence: TGCGCCAGCAGAGGACTAGCGGGACAGTCCGAGCAGTACTTC. The full variable domain, with the rest looked up from reference TRBV5-1 and TRBJ2-7, is KAGVTQTPRYLIKTRGQQVTLSCSPISGHRSVSWYQQTPGQGLQFLFEYFSETQRNKGNFPGRFSGRQFSNSRSEMNVSTLELGDSALYLCASRGLAGQSEQYFGPGTRLTVT.

This chain joins TRBV12-3 or TRBV12-4 and TRBJ2-3; D may be TRBD1 (6 bases). V was shortened by 3 bases and J by 5 bases, with 21 bases between the two germline ends. The CDR3 sequence is 17 residues long. The CDR3 DNA is TGTGCCAGCAGTTTCGTTGGTACTAACAGGGTGTTAGATACGCAGTATTTT. Translating gives CASSFVGTNRVLDTQYF.

This chain joins TRBV7-6 and TRBJ2-7; possibly TRBD2 for D (5 bases). Germline V lookup: CDR1 SGHVS, CDR2 FNYEAQ. This CDR3 is built from 13 residues. V was pared by 5 bases and J by 6 bases, with 14 bases between. The CDR3 sequence: CASSLRTRGEQYF. CDR3 in DNA: TGTGCCAGCAGCCTAAGGACTCGGGGCGAGCAGTACTTC. Full variable domain (outside the CDR3, taken from reference TRBV7-6 and TRBJ2-7): GAGVSQSPRYKVTKRGQDVALRCDPISGHVSLYWYRQALGQGPEFLTYFNYEAQQDKSGLPNDRFSAERPEGSISTLTIQRTEQRDSAMYRCASSLRTRGEQYFGPGTRLTVT.

The rearrangement uses TRBV7-2 and TRBJ2-1; D may be TRBD1 (5 bases). CDR3 length: 13 residues. Trimming pared 3 bases from V and 8 bases from J, leaving 11 bases between. Germline CDR1 SGHTA, CDR2 FQGNSA. The CDR3, as DNA: TGTGCCAGCAGCTTGGGGCTAGACTATGAGCAGTTCTTC. Protein sequence: CASSLGLDYEQFF.

This clonotype has only a few counts. The CDR3 is CASSSPLAGVDAGAYNEQFF. CDR3 coding DNA: TGTGCCAGCAGCTCCCCCCTAGCGGGAGTCGATGCAGGCGCCTACAATGAGCAGTTCTTC. The chain combines TRBV11-2 with TRBJ2-1, with 10 bases fitting TRBD2. CDR3 size: 20 residues. Germline V gives CDR1 SGHAT, CDR2 FQNNGV. Trimming took 4 bases from V and 2 from J; bases not matched to a gene: 17.

The DNA for the CDR3 is TGCGCCAGCAGCCATAGAGTGGGAGGCGACACCGGGGAGCTGTTTTTT. It yields the protein CASSHRVGGDTGELFF. The chain has TRBV4-3 and TRBJ2-2; D might be TRBD2 (6 bases). This CDR3 is 16 amino acids long. From germline, CDR1 is LGHNA and CDR2 YSLEER. Trimming pared 3 bases from V and 3 bases from J, leaving 14 bases between.

This clonotype was recorded a few times. J is TRBJ2-1 and V is TRBV5-1; a weak D match, TRBD2 (5 bases). The V gene's germline CDR1 is SGHRS and CDR2 YFSETQ. The V and J ends lost 4 bases and 8 bases respectively, with 16 bases between them. This CDR3 has 14 amino acids. The CDR3 coding sequence is TGCGCCAGCAGCGAAGGACGGCGGGCCTATGAGCAGTTCTTC. This sequence encodes CASSEGRRAYEQFF.

This chain links TRBV7-2 with TRBJ2-7, with D hard to call. Looked up from germline, CDR1 is SGHTA and CDR2 is FQGNSA. The CDR3 runs to 14 residues. Trimming took off 2 bases at V and 2 bases at J, with 10 bases between the two ends. DNA for the CDR3: TGTGCCAGCAGCTTATATAGTGGGGCCTACGAGCAGTACTTC. It codes for CASSLYSGAYEQYF.